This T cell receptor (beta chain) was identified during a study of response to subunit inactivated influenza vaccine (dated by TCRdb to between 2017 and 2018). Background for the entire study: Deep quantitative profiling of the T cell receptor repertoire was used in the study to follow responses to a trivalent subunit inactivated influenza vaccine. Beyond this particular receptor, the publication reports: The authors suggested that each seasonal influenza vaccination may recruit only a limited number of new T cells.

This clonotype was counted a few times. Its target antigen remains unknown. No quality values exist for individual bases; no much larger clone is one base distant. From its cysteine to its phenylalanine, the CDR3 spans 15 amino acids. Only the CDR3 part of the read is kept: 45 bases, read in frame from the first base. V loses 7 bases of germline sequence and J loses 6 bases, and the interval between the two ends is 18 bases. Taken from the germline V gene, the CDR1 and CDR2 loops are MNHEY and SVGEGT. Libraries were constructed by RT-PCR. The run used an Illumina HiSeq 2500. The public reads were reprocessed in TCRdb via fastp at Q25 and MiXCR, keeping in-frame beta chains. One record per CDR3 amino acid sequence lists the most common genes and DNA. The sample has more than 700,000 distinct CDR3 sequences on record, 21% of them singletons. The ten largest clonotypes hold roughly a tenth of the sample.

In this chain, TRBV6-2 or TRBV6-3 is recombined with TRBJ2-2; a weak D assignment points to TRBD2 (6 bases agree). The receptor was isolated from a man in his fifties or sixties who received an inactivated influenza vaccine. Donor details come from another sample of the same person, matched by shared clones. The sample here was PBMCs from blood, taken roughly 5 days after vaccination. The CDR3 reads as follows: CASTPPEGRAGELFF. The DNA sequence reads TGTGCCAGCACCCCCCCGGAGGGTAGGGCCGGGGAGCTGTTTTTT.